This T cell receptor beta chain was obtained from a study of breast tumors, draining lymph nodes, adjacent tissues. General observations from the study: Compared with lymph nodes, tumors were less diverse; compared with nontumor tissue, more. Tumor and nontumor repertoires were significantly more similar in luminal-like than in basal-like breast cancer.

As for this clonotype: Its target is unknown.

From germline, CDR1 is SGHTA and CDR2 FQGNSA. With 2 bases removed from V and 10 bases from J, the gap between germline ends came to 6 bases. The CDR3 has 12 amino acids. MiXCR was run by TCRdb on the multiplex PCR reads, yielding one entry per CDR3 protein. The data contain about 8,300 distinct CDR3 sequences, 65% to 75% of them seen just once; the ten biggest clones take up roughly 39%. Sequenced material: tumor-adjacent breast tissue. The receptor was derived from a female donor with breast cancer. Some clones in this sample may be carry-over from other donors' samples. The rearrangement joins TRBV7-2 to TRBJ1-6, with no clear D. The CDR3 reads CASSLISSPLHF. The CDR3, as DNA: TGTGCCAGCAGCTTAATATCCTCACCCCTCCACTTT.